Shown below are 3 T cell receptor beta chains from a single sample sequenced in a study of identifying expanded T cells in peripheral blood. Sequencing was performed with immunoSEQ multiplex PCR; in TCRdb, only in-frame clones are kept and a portion is missing. The sample lists some 78,000 clones, 88% occurring once. The sample taken for sequencing was blood. Every receptor here comes from a person aged 18 to 75 in good health.

Here the CDR3 reads CASSESFPQRGLSYNEQFF. CDR3 bases: TGCGCCAGCAGTGAGTCCTTCCCCCAGCGGGGGCTCTCCTACAATGAGCAGTTCTTC. The J gene is TRBJ2-1, the V gene TRBV10-1, with 8 bases lining up with TRBD2. The CDR3 is 19 residues long. Looked up from germline, CDR1 is WNHNN and CDR2 is SYGVQD (reference sequence). V trimming: 0 bases; J trimming: 0 bases; junction bases outside the gene matches: 10.

This chain connects TRBV19 to TRBJ2-1, with D uncertain. The CDR3 is 14 amino acids. Germline-derived CDR1 and CDR2 are LNHDA and SQIVND (reference sequence). V was cut by 4 bases and J by 5 bases, with 12 bases left in between. CDR3 DNA: TGTGCCAGTAGTACCCAAGATTTAGACAATGAGCAGTTCTTC. The encoded protein is CASSTQDLDNEQFF.

This rearrangement joins TRBV4-3 to TRBJ2-7; no firm D call. The CDR3 covers 13 residues. Germline CDR1 LGHNA, CDR2 YSLEER. Between the trimmed V and J ends, which lost 3 bases and 1 base, there was a span of 7 bases. This CDR3 is CASSQDGSYEQYF. The DNA for the CDR3 is TGCGCCAGCAGCCAGGACGGGTCCTACGAGCAGTACTTC.